The rows below give T cell receptor beta chains drawn from one sample of a study of glioma-infiltrating T cells. TCRdb ran MiXCR on the multiplex PCR reads and lists one entry per CDR3 protein. The sample gives around 190,000 distinct CDR3 sequences, roughly 32% of which show up once; 20% to 25% is in the top ten. The specimen was glioma tissue, nonneoplastic brain tissue, or PBMCs (not recorded which). All receptors derive from a human donor with low-grade glioma or glioblastoma, undergoing nonglioma brain surgery, or in good health (not recorded which). Each CDR3 is given with its conserved first and last residue. Fields, in order: CDR3 length, clone size, J gene, D gene, V gene, CDR3 DNA, CDR3 protein. D genes are given only for firm matches. Size is stated for part of the rows, as once, few or many counts, or as a class when the clone is expanded.

cdr3_length: 15; clone_size: -; j_call: TRBJ2-7; d_call: -; v_call: TRBV10-3; cdr3_nt: TGTGCCATCTCCTACTCGAGGGGGGAGGAATACGAGCAGTACTTC; cdr3_aa: CAISYSRGEEYEQYF
cdr3_length: 12; clone_size: many; j_call: TRBJ2-5; d_call: -; v_call: TRBV20-1; cdr3_nt: TGCAGTGCTCACACTAACCAAGAGACCCAGTACTTC; cdr3_aa: CSAHTNQETQYF
cdr3_length: 14; clone_size: many; j_call: TRBJ1-4; d_call: TRBD1; v_call: TRBV28; cdr3_nt: TGTGCCAGCAGTCCCGGGACAGGGCTTGAAAAACTGTTTTTT; cdr3_aa: CASSPGTGLEKLFF
cdr3_length: 15; clone_size: -; j_call: TRBJ2-3; d_call: TRBD1; v_call: TRBV7-8; cdr3_nt: TGTGCCAGCAGCCAGACAGGGGCGGGCACAGATACGCAGTATTTT; cdr3_aa: CASSQTGAGTDTQYF
cdr3_length: 15; clone_size: many; j_call: TRBJ2-7; d_call: -; v_call: TRBV6-5; cdr3_nt: TGTGCCAGCAGTTACTCTCCAGGGGTAAACTACGAGCAGTACTTC; cdr3_aa: CASSYSPGVNYEQYF
cdr3_length: 13; clone_size: many; j_call: TRBJ1-2; d_call: -; v_call: TRBV2; cdr3_nt: TGTGCCAGCAGTGCGCAGGGAAACTATGGCTACACCTTC; cdr3_aa: CASSAQGNYGYTF
cdr3_length: 16; clone_size: many; j_call: TRBJ2-3; d_call: TRBD2; v_call: TRBV4-3; cdr3_nt: TGCGCCAGCAGCCAACAGGGACTAGCGGACACAGATACGCAGTATTTT; cdr3_aa: CASSQQGLADTDTQYF
cdr3_length: 16; clone_size: many; j_call: TRBJ2-1; d_call: -; v_call: TRBV2; cdr3_nt: TGTGCCAGCAGTGGCCCGCTAGCTGGCGCCTACAATGAGCAGTTCTTC; cdr3_aa: CASSGPLAGAYNEQFF
cdr3_length: 13; clone_size: many; j_call: TRBJ2-7; d_call: -; v_call: TRBV27; cdr3_nt: TGTGCCAGCAGTTTACCCAGACACGGCGAGCAGTACTTC; cdr3_aa: CASSLPRHGEQYF
cdr3_length: 15; clone_size: -; j_call: TRBJ1-1; d_call: -; v_call: TRBV6-1; cdr3_nt: TGTGCCAGCAGACCCCGGGGGAGTCTGAACTCTGAGGCTTACTTC; cdr3_aa: CASRPRGSLNSEAYF
cdr3_length: 11; clone_size: many; j_call: TRBJ2-7; d_call: -; v_call: TRBV20-1; cdr3_nt: TGCAGTGTGGCGGTTCTCTACGAGCAGTACTTC; cdr3_aa: CSVAVLYEQYF
cdr3_length: 16; clone_size: many; j_call: TRBJ2-3; d_call: TRBD2; v_call: TRBV20-1; cdr3_nt: TGCAGTGCTCCAAGGTCAGGTGGACTAGCAACAGATACGCAGTATTTT; cdr3_aa: CSAPRSGGLATDTQYF
cdr3_length: 13; clone_size: -; j_call: TRBJ2-6; d_call: -; v_call: TRBV6-1; cdr3_nt: TGTGCCAGCAGAATCTCTGGGGCCAGCGTCCTGATTTTC; cdr3_aa: CASRISGASVLIF
cdr3_length: 18; clone_size: many; j_call: TRBJ2-1; d_call: -; v_call: TRBV19; cdr3_nt: TGTGCCAGTAGCCAATCGGGGCCCATCTACGACTCCTACAATGAGCAGTTCTTC; cdr3_aa: CASSQSGPIYDSYNEQFF
cdr3_length: 15; clone_size: many; j_call: TRBJ1-1; d_call: TRBD1; v_call: TRBV4-1; cdr3_nt: TGCGCCAGCAGCCAGGTGGGACAGGGGTACACTGAAGCTTTCTTT; cdr3_aa: CASSQVGQGYTEAFF
cdr3_length: 15; clone_size: many; j_call: TRBJ1-3; d_call: -; v_call: TRBV7-2; cdr3_nt: TGTGCCAGCAGCTTACTTAGGGGGGCTGGAAACACCATATATTTT; cdr3_aa: CASSLLRGAGNTIYF
cdr3_length: 11; clone_size: many; j_call: TRBJ1-2; d_call: -; v_call: TRBV20-1; cdr3_nt: TGCAGTGCTAGCTATAGGTATGGCTACACCTTC; cdr3_aa: CSASYRYGYTF
cdr3_length: 13; clone_size: -; j_call: TRBJ2-5; d_call: -; v_call: TRBV27; cdr3_nt: TGTGCCAGCAGCTGCTCAGGGGAAGAGACCCAGTACTTC; cdr3_aa: CASSCSGEETQYF
cdr3_length: 15; clone_size: many; j_call: TRBJ1-5; d_call: TRBD1; v_call: TRBV6-1; cdr3_nt: TGTGCCAGCGATAGGGGACAGGGGAGCAATCAGCCCCAGCATTTT; cdr3_aa: CASDRGQGSNQPQHF
cdr3_length: 14; clone_size: many; j_call: TRBJ2-5; d_call: -; v_call: TRBV6-1; cdr3_nt: TGTGCCAGCAGCCCGGACCGTAGGTTAGAGACCCAGTACTTC; cdr3_aa: CASSPDRRLETQYF
cdr3_length: 14; clone_size: many; j_call: TRBJ2-3; d_call: TRBD2; v_call: TRBV20-1; cdr3_nt: TGCAGTGCTAGACTAGCGGGAAACACAGATACGCAGTATTTT; cdr3_aa: CSARLAGNTDTQYF
cdr3_length: 14; clone_size: few; j_call: TRBJ2-7; d_call: -; v_call: TRBV29-1; cdr3_nt: TGCAGCGTGCATGGGGAGCGGGTCTCCTACGAGCAGTACTTC; cdr3_aa: CSVHGERVSYEQYF
cdr3_length: 14; clone_size: many; j_call: TRBJ2-1; d_call: TRBD2; v_call: TRBV20-1; cdr3_nt: TGCAGTGCTAGGGGGGGGGACCTATACAATGAGCAGTTCTTC; cdr3_aa: CSARGGDLYNEQFF
cdr3_length: 14; clone_size: many; j_call: TRBJ2-7; d_call: -; v_call: TRBV6-2/TRBV6-3; cdr3_nt: TGTGCCAGCATGGAGTACGGGGTCTCCTACGAGCAGTACTTC; cdr3_aa: CASMEYGVSYEQYF
cdr3_length: 13; clone_size: -; j_call: TRBJ2-7; d_call: -; v_call: TRBV7-3; cdr3_nt: TGTGCCAGCAGCTTAATATCTGGGCACGAGCAGTACTTC; cdr3_aa: CASSLISGHEQYF
cdr3_length: 15; clone_size: many; j_call: TRBJ1-1; d_call: TRBD1; v_call: TRBV20-1; cdr3_nt: TGCAGTGCACCGCGTCGACAGGGGGCCTTCACTGAAGCTTTCTTT; cdr3_aa: CSAPRRQGAFTEAFF
cdr3_length: 14; clone_size: many; j_call: TRBJ1-5; d_call: -; v_call: TRBV6-1; cdr3_nt: TGTGCCAGCAGGCCTGGAGGCGGGGGAGCGCCCCAGCATTTT; cdr3_aa: CASRPGGGGAPQHF
cdr3_length: 16; clone_size: -; j_call: TRBJ2-5; d_call: TRBD2; v_call: TRBV5-1; cdr3_nt: TGCGCCAGCAGCTTCATGGCTAGCGGGAGTGGGGAGACCCAGTACTTC; cdr3_aa: CASSFMASGSGETQYF
cdr3_length: 15; clone_size: -; j_call: TRBJ2-3; d_call: -; v_call: TRBV7-7; cdr3_nt: TGTGCCAGCAGTGATTGGAATAGTGGAACAGATGCGCAGTATTTT; cdr3_aa: CASSDWNSGTDAQYF
cdr3_length: 13; clone_size: many; j_call: TRBJ2-7; d_call: TRBD2; v_call: TRBV20-1; cdr3_nt: TGCAGTGCCCTCCCGGGAGGGAATTACGAGCAGTACTTC; cdr3_aa: CSALPGGNYEQYF
cdr3_length: 15; clone_size: few; j_call: TRBJ2-1; d_call: -; v_call: TRBV12-3/TRBV12-4; cdr3_nt: TGTGCCAGCAGGTCTGGAGTGCTCTCCTACAATGAGCAGTTCTTC; cdr3_aa: CASRSGVLSYNEQFF
cdr3_length: 12; clone_size: many; j_call: TRBJ1-2; d_call: -; v_call: TRBV20-1; cdr3_nt: TGCAGTGCTAGAGTTCGGCATCTTGGCTACACCTTC; cdr3_aa: CSARVRHLGYTF
cdr3_length: 13; clone_size: many; j_call: TRBJ1-2; d_call: TRBD1; v_call: TRBV24-1; cdr3_nt: TGTGCCACCAGTGCCCGGGACAGCTATGGCTACACCTTC; cdr3_aa: CATSARDSYGYTF
cdr3_length: 16; clone_size: few; j_call: TRBJ2-2; d_call: TRBD2; v_call: TRBV4-2; cdr3_nt: TGTGCCAGCAGCCCTCGACTAGCGGGAGTAGGCGGGGAGCTGTTTTTT; cdr3_aa: CASSPRLAGVGGELFF
cdr3_length: 13; clone_size: many; j_call: TRBJ1-2; d_call: TRBD1; v_call: TRBV5-5; cdr3_nt: TGTGCCAGCAACCCGACAGGGTCGGGCGGCTACACCTTC; cdr3_aa: CASNPTGSGGYTF
cdr3_length: 14; clone_size: -; j_call: TRBJ2-3; d_call: -; v_call: TRBV7-3; cdr3_nt: TGTGCCAGCAGCTTAAATGAGTTCCCAGATACGCAGTATTTT; cdr3_aa: CASSLNEFPDTQYF
cdr3_length: 15; clone_size: -; j_call: TRBJ2-7; d_call: TRBD1; v_call: TRBV6-6; cdr3_nt: TGTGCCAGCAGGGCACCGGGACAGGGAATTGGCGAGCAGTACTTC; cdr3_aa: CASRAPGQGIGEQYF